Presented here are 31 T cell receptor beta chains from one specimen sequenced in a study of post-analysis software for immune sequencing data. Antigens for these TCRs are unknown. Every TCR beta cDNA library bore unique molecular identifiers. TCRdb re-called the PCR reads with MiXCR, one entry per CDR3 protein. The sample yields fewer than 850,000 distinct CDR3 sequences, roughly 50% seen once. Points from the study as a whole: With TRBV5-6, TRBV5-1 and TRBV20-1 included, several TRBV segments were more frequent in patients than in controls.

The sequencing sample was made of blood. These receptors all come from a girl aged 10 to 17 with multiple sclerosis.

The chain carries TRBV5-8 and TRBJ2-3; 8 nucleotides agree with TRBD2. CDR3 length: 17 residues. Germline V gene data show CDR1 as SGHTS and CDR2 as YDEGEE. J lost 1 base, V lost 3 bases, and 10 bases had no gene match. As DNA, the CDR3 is TGTGCCAGCAGCTGGAATTCCGGGACTAGGCGCACAGATACGCAGTATTTT. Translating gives CASSWNSGTRRTDTQYF.

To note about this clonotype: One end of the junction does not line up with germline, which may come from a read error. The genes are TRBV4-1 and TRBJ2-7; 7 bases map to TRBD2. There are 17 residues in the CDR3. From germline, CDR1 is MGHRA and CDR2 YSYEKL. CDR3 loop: CANSQDNGGGTSYEQYF. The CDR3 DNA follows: TGCGCCAACAGCCAAGATAATGGGGGGGGGACCTCCTACGAGCAGTACTTC.

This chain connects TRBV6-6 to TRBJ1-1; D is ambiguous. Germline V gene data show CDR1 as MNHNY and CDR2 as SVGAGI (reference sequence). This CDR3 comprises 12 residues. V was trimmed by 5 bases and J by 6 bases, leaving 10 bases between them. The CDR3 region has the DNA TGTGCCAGCAGTCCGTACCTCCCTGAAGCTTTCTTT. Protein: CASSPYLPEAFF.

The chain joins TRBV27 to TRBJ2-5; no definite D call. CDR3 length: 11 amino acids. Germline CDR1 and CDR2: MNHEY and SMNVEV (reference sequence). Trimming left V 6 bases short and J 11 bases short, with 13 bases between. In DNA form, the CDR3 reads TGTGCCAGCAGCCCCCCCCGTGGGCAGTACTTC. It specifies CASSPPRGQYF.

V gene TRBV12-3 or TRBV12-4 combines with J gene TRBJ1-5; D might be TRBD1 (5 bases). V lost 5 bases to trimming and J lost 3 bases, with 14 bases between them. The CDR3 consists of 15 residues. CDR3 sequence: CASSTGRGYNQPQHF. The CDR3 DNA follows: TGTGCCAGCAGTACAGGCCGGGGATACAATCAGCCCCAGCATTTT.

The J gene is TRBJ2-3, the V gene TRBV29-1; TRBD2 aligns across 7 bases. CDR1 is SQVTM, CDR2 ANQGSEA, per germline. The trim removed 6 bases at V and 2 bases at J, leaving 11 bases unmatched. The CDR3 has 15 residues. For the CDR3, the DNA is TGCAGCGTCCTCGGGAGGACGGGGACCACAGATACGCAGTATTTT. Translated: CSVLGRTGTTDTQYF.

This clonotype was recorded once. In DNA form, the CDR3 reads TGCAGTGCTAGTTCTGGGTTCGACGAGCAGTACTTC. Protein sequence: CSASSGFDEQYF. The rearrangement uses TRBV20-1 and TRBJ2-4; the D is unclear. The DNA end lines up better with TRBJ2-7; the J call may be wrong. Germline V gene sequence: CDR1 DFQATT, CDR2 SNEGSKA (reference sequence). The CDR3 contains 12 residues.

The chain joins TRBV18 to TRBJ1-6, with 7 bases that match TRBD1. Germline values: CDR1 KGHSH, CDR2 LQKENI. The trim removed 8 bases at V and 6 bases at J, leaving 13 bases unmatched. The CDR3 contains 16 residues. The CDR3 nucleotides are TGTGCCAGCAGTTACTCGACAGGGAGAAGTAATTCACCCCTCCACTTT. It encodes CASSYSTGRSNSPLHF.

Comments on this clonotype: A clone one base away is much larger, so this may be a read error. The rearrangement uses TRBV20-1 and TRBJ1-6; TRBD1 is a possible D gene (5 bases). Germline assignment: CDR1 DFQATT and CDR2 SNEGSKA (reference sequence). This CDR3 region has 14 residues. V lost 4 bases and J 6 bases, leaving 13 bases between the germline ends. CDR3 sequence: CSAMGGGINSPLHF. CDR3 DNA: TGCAGTGCTATGGGGGGAGGGATTAATTCACCCCTCCACTTT.

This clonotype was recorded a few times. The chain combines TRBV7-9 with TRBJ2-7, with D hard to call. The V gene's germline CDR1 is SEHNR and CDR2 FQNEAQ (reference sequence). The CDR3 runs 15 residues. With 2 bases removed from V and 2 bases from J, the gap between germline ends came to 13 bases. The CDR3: CASSLRSGGPYEQYF. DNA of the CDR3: TGTGCCAGCAGCTTAAGGTCAGGTGGACCCTACGAGCAGTACTTC.

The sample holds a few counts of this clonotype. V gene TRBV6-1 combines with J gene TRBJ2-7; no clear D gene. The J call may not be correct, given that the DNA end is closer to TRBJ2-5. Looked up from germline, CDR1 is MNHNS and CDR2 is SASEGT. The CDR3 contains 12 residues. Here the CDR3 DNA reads TGTGCCAGCGTACTTAGCCTGGAGACCCAGTACTTC. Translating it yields CASVLSLETQYF.

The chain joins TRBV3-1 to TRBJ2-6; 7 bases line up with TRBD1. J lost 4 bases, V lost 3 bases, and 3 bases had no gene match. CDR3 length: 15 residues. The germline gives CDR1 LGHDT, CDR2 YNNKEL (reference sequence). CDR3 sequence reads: CASSHTGVGANVLTF. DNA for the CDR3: TGTGCCAGCAGCCATACAGGGGTAGGGGCCAACGTCCTGACTTTC.

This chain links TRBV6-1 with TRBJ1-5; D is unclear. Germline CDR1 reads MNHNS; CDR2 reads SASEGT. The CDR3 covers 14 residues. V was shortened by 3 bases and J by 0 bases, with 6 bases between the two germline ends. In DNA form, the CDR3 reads TGTGCCAGCAGTGAGGCGCATAGCAATCAGCCCCAGCATTTT. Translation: CASSEAHSNQPQHF.

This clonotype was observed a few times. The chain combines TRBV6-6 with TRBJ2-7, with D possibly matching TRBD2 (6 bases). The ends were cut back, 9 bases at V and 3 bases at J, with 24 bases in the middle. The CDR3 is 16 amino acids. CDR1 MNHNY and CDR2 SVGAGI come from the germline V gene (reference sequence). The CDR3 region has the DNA TGTGCCAGTCCCCGATTGGGGCCCGGGAGTTACTACGAGCAGTACTTC. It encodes CASPRLGPGSYYEQYF.

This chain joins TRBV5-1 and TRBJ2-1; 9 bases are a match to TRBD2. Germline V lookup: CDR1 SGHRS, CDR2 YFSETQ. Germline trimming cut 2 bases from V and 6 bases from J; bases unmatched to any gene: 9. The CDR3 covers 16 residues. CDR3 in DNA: TGCGCCAGCAGCTTCGGACTAGCGCATCCCTGCAATGAGCAGTTCTTC. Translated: CASSFGLAHPCNEQFF.

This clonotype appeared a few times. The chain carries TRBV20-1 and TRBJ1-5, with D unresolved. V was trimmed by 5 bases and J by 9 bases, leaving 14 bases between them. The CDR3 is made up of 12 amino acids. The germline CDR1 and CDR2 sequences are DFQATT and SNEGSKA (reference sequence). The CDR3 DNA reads TGCAGTGCTCGTCCGGGCGCGGGGCCCCAGCATTTT. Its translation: CSARPGAGPQHF.

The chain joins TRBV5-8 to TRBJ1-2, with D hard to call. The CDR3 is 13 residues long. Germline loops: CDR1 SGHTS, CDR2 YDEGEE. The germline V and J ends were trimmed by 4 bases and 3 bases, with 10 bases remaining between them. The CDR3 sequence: CASSVTLDYGYTF. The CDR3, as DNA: TGTGCCAGCAGCGTGACTTTAGACTATGGCTACACCTTC.

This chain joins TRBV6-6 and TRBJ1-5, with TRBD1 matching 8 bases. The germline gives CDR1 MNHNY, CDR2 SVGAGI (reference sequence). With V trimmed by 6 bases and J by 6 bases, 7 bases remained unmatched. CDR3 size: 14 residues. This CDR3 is CASRKPGGSQPQHF. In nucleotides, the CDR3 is TGTGCCAGCAGAAAACCAGGGGGCAGTCAGCCCCAGCATTTT.

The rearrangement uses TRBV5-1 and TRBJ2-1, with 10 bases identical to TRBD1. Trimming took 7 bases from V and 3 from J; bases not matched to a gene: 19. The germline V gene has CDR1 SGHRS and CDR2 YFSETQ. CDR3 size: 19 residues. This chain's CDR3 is CASAPGQGNLQPDYNEQFF. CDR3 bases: TGCGCCAGCGCCCCGGGACAGGGGAATCTTCAACCGGACTACAATGAGCAGTTCTTC.

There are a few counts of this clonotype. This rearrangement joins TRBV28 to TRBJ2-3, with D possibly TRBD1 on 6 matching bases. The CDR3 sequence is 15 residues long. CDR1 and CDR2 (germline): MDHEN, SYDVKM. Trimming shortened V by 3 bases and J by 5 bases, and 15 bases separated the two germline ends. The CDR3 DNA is TGTGCCAGCAGTTTGGGGGCCGACGGTCAAGATACGCAGTATTTT. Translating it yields CASSLGADGQDTQYF.

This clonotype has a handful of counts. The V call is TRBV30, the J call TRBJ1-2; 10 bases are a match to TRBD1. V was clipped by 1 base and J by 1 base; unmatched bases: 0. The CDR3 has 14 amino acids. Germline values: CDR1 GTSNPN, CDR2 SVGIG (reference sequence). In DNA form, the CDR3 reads TGTGCCTGGAGTGGGACAGGGGGTAACTATGGCTACACCTTC. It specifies CAWSGTGGNYGYTF.

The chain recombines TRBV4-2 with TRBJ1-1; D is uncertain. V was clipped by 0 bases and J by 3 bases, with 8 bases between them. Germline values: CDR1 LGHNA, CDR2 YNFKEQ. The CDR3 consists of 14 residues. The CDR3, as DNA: TGTGCCAGCAGCCAAGATGGCAGGTACACTGAAGCTTTCTTT. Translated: CASSQDGRYTEAFF.

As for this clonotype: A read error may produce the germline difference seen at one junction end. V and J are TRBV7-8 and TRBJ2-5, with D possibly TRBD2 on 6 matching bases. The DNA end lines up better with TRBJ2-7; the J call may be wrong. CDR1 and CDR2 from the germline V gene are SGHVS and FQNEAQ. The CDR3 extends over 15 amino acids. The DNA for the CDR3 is TGTGCCGGCAGCTGGGTGGGGACGGGAGAGAACGAGCAGTACTTC. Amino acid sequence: CAGSWVGTGENEQYF.

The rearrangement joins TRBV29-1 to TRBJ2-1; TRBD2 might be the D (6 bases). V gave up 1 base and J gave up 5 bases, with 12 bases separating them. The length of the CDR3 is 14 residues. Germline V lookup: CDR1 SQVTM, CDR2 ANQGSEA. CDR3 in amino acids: CSVEAGVGNNEQFF. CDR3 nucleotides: TGCAGCGTTGAAGCGGGAGTGGGCAACAATGAGCAGTTCTTC.

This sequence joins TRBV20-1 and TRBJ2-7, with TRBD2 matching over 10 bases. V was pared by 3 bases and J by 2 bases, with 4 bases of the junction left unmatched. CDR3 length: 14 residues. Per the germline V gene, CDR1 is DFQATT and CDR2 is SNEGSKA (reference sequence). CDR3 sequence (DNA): TGCAGTGCTAGGCTAGCGGGAGAGACCTACGAGCAGTACTTC. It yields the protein CSARLAGETYEQYF.

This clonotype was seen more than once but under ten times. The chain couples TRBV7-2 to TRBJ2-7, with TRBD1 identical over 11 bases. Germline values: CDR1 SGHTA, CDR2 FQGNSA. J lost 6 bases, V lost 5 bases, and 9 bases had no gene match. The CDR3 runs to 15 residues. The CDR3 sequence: CASSAGGTGGREQYF. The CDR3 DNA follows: TGTGCCAGCAGCGCAGGCGGGACAGGGGGACGCGAGCAGTACTTC.

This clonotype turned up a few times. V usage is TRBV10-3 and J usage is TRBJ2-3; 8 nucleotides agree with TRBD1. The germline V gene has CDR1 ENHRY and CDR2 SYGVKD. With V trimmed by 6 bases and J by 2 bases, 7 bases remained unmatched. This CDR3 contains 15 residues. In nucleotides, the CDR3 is TGTGCCATCAGCCCCACAGGGGGTAACACAGATACGCAGTATTTT. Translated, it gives CAISPTGGNTDTQYF.

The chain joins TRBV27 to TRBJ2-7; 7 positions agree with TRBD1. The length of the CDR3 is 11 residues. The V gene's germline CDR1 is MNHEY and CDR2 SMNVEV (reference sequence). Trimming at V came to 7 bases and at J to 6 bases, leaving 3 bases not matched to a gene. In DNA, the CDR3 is TGTGCCAGCAACAGGGGTCGCGAGCAGTACTTC. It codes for CASNRGREQYF.

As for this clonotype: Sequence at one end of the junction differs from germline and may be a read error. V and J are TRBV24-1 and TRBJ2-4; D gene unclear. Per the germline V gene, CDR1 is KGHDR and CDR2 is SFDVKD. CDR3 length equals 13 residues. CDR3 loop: CVTSDWERDIQYF. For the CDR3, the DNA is TGTGTCACCAGTGATTGGGAAAGGGACATTCAGTACTTC.

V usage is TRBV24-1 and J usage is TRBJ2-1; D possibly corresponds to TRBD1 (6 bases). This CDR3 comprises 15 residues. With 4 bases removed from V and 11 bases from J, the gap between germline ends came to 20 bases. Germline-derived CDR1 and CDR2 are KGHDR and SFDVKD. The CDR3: CATSEARDTSMKQFF. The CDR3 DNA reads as TGTGCCACCAGTGAAGCCCGGGACACCTCCATGAAGCAGTTCTTC.

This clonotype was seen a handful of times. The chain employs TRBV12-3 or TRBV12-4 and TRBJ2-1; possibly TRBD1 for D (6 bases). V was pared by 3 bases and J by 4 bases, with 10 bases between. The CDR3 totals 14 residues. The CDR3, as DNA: TGTGCCAGCAGTTTCCCAGGGGTTTACAATGAGCAGTTCTTC. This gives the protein CASSFPGVYNEQFF.